Sequencing of this T cell receptor beta chain was carried out in a study of blood T cell repertoires in COVID-19. Study background: T cells, B-cell-depleted T cells, or PBMCs supplied cDNA or gDNA.

Assay: immunoSEQ multiplex PCR; the TCRdb copy retains only in-frame clones and omits some. The data show just over 300,000 clones, around 86% seen once. The CDR3 has 15 amino acids. CDR1 and CDR2 from the germline V gene are SNHLY and FYNNEI. V lost 6 bases, J lost 2 bases, and 17 bases lay in between. The chain employs TRBV2 and TRBJ2-7, with a weak D call TRBD2 (5 bases). Sequencing used PBMCs or T cells enriched from blood (not recorded which). The clonotype was recovered from a man aged 25 to 45 who had recovered from COVID-19. The CDR3 nucleotides are TGTGCCAGCAGGGGAAGGAGCGGCCCCGCCTACGAGCAGTACTTC. This encodes CASRGRSGPAYEQYF. Combining the CDR3 with reference TRBV2 and TRBJ2-7 gives the whole variable domain EPEVTQTPSHQVTQMGQEVILRCVPISNHLYFYWYRQILGQKVEFLVSFYNNEISEKSEIFDDQFSVERPDGSNFTLKIRSTKLEDSAMYFCASRGRSGPAYEQYFGPGTRLTVT.